These T cell receptor beta chains were read from a single sample in a study of T cell clonotyping in hematopoietic cell transplantation. TCRdb's copy holds only in-frame clones and misses some; the assay was immunoSEQ multiplex PCR. The data show about 12,000 clones, with 70% to 80% seen just once and roughly 15% held by the top ten. Sequenced here: peripheral blood mononuclear cells, sampled 180 days after allogeneic stem cell transplant. The receptors derive from a male patient between 55 and 70 years old who had an allogeneic stem cell transplant from an unrelated donor, so the T cells may come from the graft donor. Some clones in this sample may be carry-over from other donors' samples. Each CDR3 is given with its conserved first and last residue. Fields, in order: CDR3 length, V gene, D gene, clone size, J gene, CDR3 DNA, CDR3 protein. A D gene is named only where the DNA matches it firmly. Clone size is shown for a subset of rows, as once, few, many or a class of expanded clone.

CDR3 length: 15
V gene: TRBV9
D gene: TRBD1
clone size: once
J gene: TRBJ2-7
CDR3 DNA: TGTGCCAGCAGCTCGGGACAGGGGGTTACCTACGAGCAGTACTTC
CDR3 protein: CASSSGQGVTYEQYF

CDR3 length: 15
V gene: TRBV5-1
D gene: .
clone size: few
J gene: TRBJ2-6
CDR3 DNA: TGCGCCAGCAGCGTCGGGGGTTCTGGGGCCAACGTCCTGACTTTC
CDR3 protein: CASSVGGSGANVLTF

CDR3 length: 14
V gene: TRBV2
D gene: .
clone size: .
J gene: TRBJ2-2
CDR3 DNA: TGTGCCAGCAGACCGGGACACAACACCGGGGAGCTGTTTTTT
CDR3 protein: CASRPGHNTGELFF

CDR3 length: 12
V gene: TRBV29-1
D gene: .
clone size: few
J gene: TRBJ1-2
CDR3 DNA: TGCAGCGTCCTCGCAGGGTTCTATGGCTACACCTTC
CDR3 protein: CSVLAGFYGYTF

CDR3 length: 12
V gene: TRBV30
D gene: .
clone size: .
J gene: TRBJ2-7
CDR3 DNA: TGTGCCTGGAGCAGGCAGATTTACGAGCAGTACTTC
CDR3 protein: CAWSRQIYEQYF

CDR3 length: 14
V gene: TRBV30
D gene: .
clone size: .
J gene: TRBJ1-5
CDR3 DNA: TGTGTCTGGAGTGTACGGCAGGGAAATCAGCCCCAGCATTTT
CDR3 protein: CVWSVRQGNQPQHF

CDR3 length: 13
V gene: TRBV7-2
D gene: .
clone size: .
J gene: TRBJ2-3
CDR3 DNA: TGTGCCAGCAGCTTTCCTGGGGCAGATACGCAGTATTTT
CDR3 protein: CASSFPGADTQYF

CDR3 length: 14
V gene: TRBV28
D gene: .
clone size: .
J gene: TRBJ1-2
CDR3 DNA: TGTGCCAGCAGTTTAACTCGGGGGCAGGGTGGAAGGAGCTTC
CDR3 protein: CASSLTRGQGGRSF

CDR3 length: 16
V gene: TRBV5-6
D gene: .
clone size: .
J gene: TRBJ1-2
CDR3 DNA: TGTGCCAGCAGACGCCTCGGGGGGGGAAAGGATAGCGGCTACACCTTC
CDR3 protein: CASRRLGGGKDSGYTF

CDR3 length: 13
V gene: TRBV2
D gene: .
clone size: large
J gene: TRBJ1-1
CDR3 DNA: TGTGCCAGCAGTGAAGCCCCGGGGACTGAAGCTTTCTTT
CDR3 protein: CASSEAPGTEAFF

CDR3 length: 12
V gene: TRBV2
D gene: TRBD1
clone size: .
J gene: TRBJ1-2
CDR3 DNA: TGTGCCAGCAGCCTGGGACAGCCTGGCTACACCTTC
CDR3 protein: CASSLGQPGYTF

CDR3 length: 11
V gene: TRBV11-2
D gene: .
clone size: .
J gene: TRBJ2-7
CDR3 DNA: TGTGCCAGCAGCCCCATGGGGGAACAGTACTTC
CDR3 protein: CASSPMGEQYF